This TCR beta chain is drawn from a study of OX40 agonist ivuxolimab in advanced cancers. Overall study: Ivuxolimab was administered intravenously to patients at 0.01 to 10 mg/kg every 2 weeks. The dose-escalation cohort was about 86% male, with a mean age of about 60 years, ranging roughly 23 to 79. Findings and caveats of the study: The study observed clonal expansion of CD4+ and CD8+ blood T cells by week 6 at 0.1 to 3.0 mg/kg.

Blood was sampled at baseline, cycle 4 day 1, and cycle 7 day 1. Assay used: immunoSEQ multiplex PCR; TCRdb lists only in-frame clones, some missing. The table has 40,000 to 45,000 clones, 80% to 90% seen once. The V gene end was trimmed by 3 bases and the J gene end by 3 bases; junction bases not matched to a gene: 8. Germline V CDR1 and CDR2: MDHEN, SYDVKM. CDR3 length: 17 amino acids. Remarks on this clone: Antigen unknown.

The rearrangement joins TRBV28 to TRBJ2-7; TRBD2 aligns across 13 bases. This sequence was found in an adult with an advanced solid tumor such as melanoma, head and neck, liver or kidney cancer. The sequencing here drew on CD4+ or CD8+ T cells sorted from blood, taken in a trial of the OX40 agonist ivuxolimab. The CDR3 reads CASSFPHGLAGVYEQYF. The CDR3 nucleotides are TGTGCCAGCAGTTTTCCCCACGGACTAGCGGGAGTCTACGAGCAGTACTTC.